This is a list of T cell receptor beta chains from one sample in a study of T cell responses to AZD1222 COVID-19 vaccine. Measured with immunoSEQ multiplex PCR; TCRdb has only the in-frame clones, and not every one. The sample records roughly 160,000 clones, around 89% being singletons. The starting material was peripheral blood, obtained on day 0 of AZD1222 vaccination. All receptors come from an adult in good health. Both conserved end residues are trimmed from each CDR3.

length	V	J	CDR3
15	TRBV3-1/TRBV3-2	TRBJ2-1	ASSHRSGGVPGNEQF
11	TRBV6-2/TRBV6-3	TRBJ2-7	ASSTPTGYEQY
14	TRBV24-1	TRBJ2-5	ATSDAGTSLGETQY
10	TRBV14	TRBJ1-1	ASSQQFNEAF
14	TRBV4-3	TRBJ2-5	ASSQALAGEQETQY
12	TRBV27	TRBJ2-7	ASSLAGGIYEQY
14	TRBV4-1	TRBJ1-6	ASSQEGLAPYSPLH
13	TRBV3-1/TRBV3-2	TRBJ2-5	ASSQAPGARETQY
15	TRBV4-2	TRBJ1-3	ASSQDPYTGPGNTIY
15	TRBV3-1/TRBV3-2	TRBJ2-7	ASSPRPGGVMSYEQY
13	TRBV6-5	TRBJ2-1	ASRVLGGNYNEQF
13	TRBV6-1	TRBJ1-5	ASSDEGAAEQPQH
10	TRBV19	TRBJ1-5	ASNRVNQPQH
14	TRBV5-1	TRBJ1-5	ASSIGHNYSNQPQH
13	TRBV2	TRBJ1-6	ASSVNEGLGSPLH
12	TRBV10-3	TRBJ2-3	AISVDTNPDTQY
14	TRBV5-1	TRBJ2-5	ASSAGRQAREETQY
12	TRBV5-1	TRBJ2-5	ASSPSGQQETQY
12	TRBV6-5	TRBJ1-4	ASSYVDSREKLF
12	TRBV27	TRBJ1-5	ASSLSPFNQPQH